Detailed here is one T cell receptor (beta chain). The data were obtained in a study of control samples from healthy donors and cancer patients. The table came from immunoSEQ multiplex PCR; TCRdb's copy has only in-frame clones and leaves some out. Here the sample spans 100,000 to 150,000 clones, about nine tenths being singletons. Per the germline V gene, CDR1 is KGHSH and CDR2 is LQKENI. CDR3 length: 15 amino acids. Trimming at V came to 3 bases and at J to 1 base, leaving 4 bases not matched to a gene. This receptor was identified in a young man in good health. This rearrangement joins TRBV18 to TRBJ1-1; 8 nucleotides line up with TRBD1. Sample: blood. CDR3 DNA: TGTGCCAGCTCACCGGACAGGGCCGCGAACACTGAAGCTTTCTTT. Translated: CASSPDRAANTEAFF.